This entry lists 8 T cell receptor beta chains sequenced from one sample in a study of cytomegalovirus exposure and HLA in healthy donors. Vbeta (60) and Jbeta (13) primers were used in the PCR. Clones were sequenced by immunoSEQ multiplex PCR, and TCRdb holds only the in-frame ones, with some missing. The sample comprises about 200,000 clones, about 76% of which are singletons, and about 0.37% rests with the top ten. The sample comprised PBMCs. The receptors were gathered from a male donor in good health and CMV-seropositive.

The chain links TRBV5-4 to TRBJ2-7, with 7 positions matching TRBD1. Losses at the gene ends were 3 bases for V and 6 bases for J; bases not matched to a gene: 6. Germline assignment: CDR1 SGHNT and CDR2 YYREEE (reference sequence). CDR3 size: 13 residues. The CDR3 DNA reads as TGTGCCAGCAGCTCCCCAACAGGGGCCGAGCAGTACTTC. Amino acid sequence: CASSSPTGAEQYF.

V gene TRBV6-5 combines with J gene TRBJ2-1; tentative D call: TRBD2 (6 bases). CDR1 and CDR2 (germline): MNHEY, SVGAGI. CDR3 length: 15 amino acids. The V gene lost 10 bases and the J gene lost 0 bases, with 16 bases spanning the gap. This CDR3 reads CATGLRGSSYNEQFF. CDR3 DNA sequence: TGTGCCACAGGGTTACGGGGGAGCTCCTACAATGAGCAGTTCTTC.

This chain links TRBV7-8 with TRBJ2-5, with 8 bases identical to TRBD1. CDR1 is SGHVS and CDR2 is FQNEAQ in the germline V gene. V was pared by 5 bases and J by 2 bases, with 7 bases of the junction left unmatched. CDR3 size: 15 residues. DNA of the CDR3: TGTGCCAGCAGCAAGTCGACAGGGGCGCAAGAGACCCAGTACTTC. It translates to CASSKSTGAQETQYF.

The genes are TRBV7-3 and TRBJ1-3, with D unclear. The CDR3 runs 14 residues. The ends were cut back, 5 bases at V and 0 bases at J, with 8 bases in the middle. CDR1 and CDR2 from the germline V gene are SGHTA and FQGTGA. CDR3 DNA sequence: TGTGCCAGCAGCAACGGGATCTCTGGAAACACCATATATTTT. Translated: CASSNGISGNTIYF.

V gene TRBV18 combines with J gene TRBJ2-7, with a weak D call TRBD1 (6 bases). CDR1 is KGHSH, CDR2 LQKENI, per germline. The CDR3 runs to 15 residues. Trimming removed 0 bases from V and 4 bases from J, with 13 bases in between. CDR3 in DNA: TGTGCCAGCTCACCACCTAATGTTGGGACATACGAGCAGTACTTC. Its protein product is CASSPPNVGTYEQYF.

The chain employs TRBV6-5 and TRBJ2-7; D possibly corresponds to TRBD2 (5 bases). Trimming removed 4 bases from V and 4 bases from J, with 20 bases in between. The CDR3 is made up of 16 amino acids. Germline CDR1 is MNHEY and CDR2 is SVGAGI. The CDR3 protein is CASSSEGGEGFYEQYF. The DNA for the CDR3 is TGTGCCAGCAGTTCCGAAGGAGGAGAGGGTTTTTACGAGCAGTACTTC.

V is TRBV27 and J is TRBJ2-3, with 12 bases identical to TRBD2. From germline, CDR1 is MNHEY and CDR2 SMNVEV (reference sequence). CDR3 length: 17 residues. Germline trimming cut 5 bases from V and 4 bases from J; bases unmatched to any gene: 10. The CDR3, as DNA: TGTGCCAGCAGTCTAAGAAGACTAGCGGGAGAGGCAGATACGCAGTATTTT. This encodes CASSLRRLAGEADTQYF.

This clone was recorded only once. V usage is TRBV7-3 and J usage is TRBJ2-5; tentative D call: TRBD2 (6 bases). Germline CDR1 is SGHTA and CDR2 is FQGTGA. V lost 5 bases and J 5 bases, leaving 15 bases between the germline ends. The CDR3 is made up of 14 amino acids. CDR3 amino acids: CASSPGGSTETQYF. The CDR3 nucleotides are TGTGCCAGCAGCCCCGGGGGTAGCACGGAGACCCAGTACTTC.